The present entry profiles one TCR beta chain with its context. The target antigen is unknown. The PCR made use of 60 Vbeta and 13 Jbeta primers. Measured with immunoSEQ multiplex PCR; TCRdb has only the in-frame clones, and not every one. Among about 200,000 clones listed, approximately 70% were seen once. This sample is part of a study of cytomegalovirus exposure and HLA in healthy donors. Study-level findings and limits: CMV serostatus was the only immune exposure information that was available. It was reportedly the case that the classifier diagnosed cytomegalovirus status with high specificity and sensitivity.

This CDR3 region has 15 residues. V was shortened by 0 bases and J by 6 bases, with 13 bases between the two germline ends. The germline V gene has CDR1 SGDLS and CDR2 YYNGEE. Sequenced: PBMCs. V and J are TRBV9 and TRBJ2-1; D ambiguous. This TCR was sampled from a man in his forties or fifties in good health and CMV-seropositive. The CDR3 nucleotides read TGTGCCAGCAGCGTAGGAGGCCCAGCCTTCAATGAGCAGTTCTTC. It translates to CASSVGGPAFNEQFF.